This T cell receptor (beta chain) was identified during a study of blood T cell repertoires in COVID-19. CDR3 size: 16 residues. The germline V gene has CDR1 LNHDA and CDR2 SQIVND (reference sequence). Trimming pared 2 bases from V and 0 bases from J, leaving 10 bases between. Sequencing was performed with immunoSEQ multiplex PCR; in TCRdb, only in-frame clones are kept and a portion is missing. The data contain around 170,000 clones, around 86% of them singletons. The receptor comes from a man between 65 and 80 years old who had recovered from COVID-19. This chain connects TRBV19 to TRBJ2-2; maybe TRBD1 (5 bases). Sequencing input: peripheral blood. The CDR3 DNA sequence: TGTGCCAGTAGTATAACCCAGGGATCGAACACCGGGGAGCTGTTTTTT. Translating it yields CASSITQGSNTGELFF.